The present T cell receptor (beta chain) was sequenced within a study of CXCR3-negative and CXCR3-positive naive CD8 T cells. The CDR3 runs 13 residues. The germline V gene encodes CDR1 SQVTM and CDR2 ANQGSEA. Study conclusions and caveats: The study found more hydrophobic TRB CDR3s in CXCR3-positive naive cells than in CXCR3-negative naive cells.

About this clonotype: The antigen is undetermined.

With UMI labels, 5' RACE was used to prepare the TRB cDNA libraries. TCRdb reprocessed the 5' RACE reads, with one entry per CDR3 protein and no DNA. Here the sample table reports over 100,000 distinct CDR3 sequences. The clonotype was recovered from a human donor in good health. Some clones in this sample may be carry-over from other donors' samples. The material sequenced was naive CXCR3+ CD8+ T cells from blood. As for subset: CD45RO-CCR7+CD27+CD95- naive CD8+ T cells expressing CXCR3 (TNR3+). This chain joins TRBV29-1 and TRBJ1-2; TCRdb names TRBD1, which stays unverified in the absence of DNA. CDR3 in amino acids: CSVVAGGGYGYTF.